Following are 7 T cell receptor beta chains from one sample sequenced in a study of cytomegalovirus exposure and HLA in healthy donors. Researchers ran the PCR with 60 Vbeta and 13 Jbeta primers. Assay used: immunoSEQ multiplex PCR; TCRdb lists only in-frame clones, some missing. In the table there are roughly 160,000 clones, 80% to 85% of which are singletons. Sequencing was performed on PBMCs. The receptors here all came from a boy aged 2-9 years in good health and CMV-seronegative.

This clone appeared a few times. V usage is TRBV5-1 and J usage is TRBJ2-7; 7 bases align to TRBD1. This CDR3 region has 12 residues. Germline loops: CDR1 SGHRS, CDR2 YFSETQ. J lost 2 bases, V lost 10 bases, and 6 bases had no gene match. CDR3 sequence (DNA): TGCGCCGGGAACAGGGGACCCTACGAGCAGTACGTC. Protein product: CAGNRGPYEQYV.

In this sample, this clone turned up once. The DNA for the CDR3 is TGCGCCAGCAGCGGGGACACAGGGGAAGGGGGCTACACCTTC. Its protein is CASSGDTGEGGYTF. The rearrangement joins TRBV5-1 to TRBJ1-2; 7 positions match TRBD1. Trimming at V came to 4 bases and at J to 8 bases, leaving 11 bases not matched to a gene. Germline V lookup: CDR1 SGHRS, CDR2 YFSETQ. The CDR3 sequence is 14 residues long.

The V gene is TRBV27, the J gene TRBJ1-1; D is perhaps TRBD1 (6 bases). V lost 0 bases, J lost 0 bases, and 8 bases lay in between. This CDR3 has 15 amino acids. Germline V gene data show CDR1 as MNHEY and CDR2 as SMNVEV (reference sequence). As DNA, the CDR3 is TGTGCCAGCAGTTTATCGTACAGGGTGAACACTGAAGCTTTCTTT. Residues: CASSLSYRVNTEAFF.

J is TRBJ2-7 and V is TRBV18; TRBD2 matches 12 bases. The CDR3 runs to 18 residues. V was clipped by 3 bases and J by 4 bases; unmatched bases: 13. The V gene's germline CDR1 is KGHSH and CDR2 LQKENI. The CDR3 here is CASSPLVPGLAGPYEQYF. The CDR3 DNA reads as TGTGCCAGCTCACCCCTCGTTCCAGGACTAGCGGGACCGTACGAGCAGTACTTC.

This rearrangement joins TRBV7-8 to TRBJ2-5, with TRBD2 matching over 10 bases. The germline CDR1 and CDR2 sequences are SGHVS and FQNEAQ. The CDR3 has 16 residues. V shed 4 bases, J shed 5 bases, and the junction held 10 bases outside the gene matches. The CDR3 region is CASSSPASGRVETQYF. For the CDR3, the DNA is TGTGCCAGCAGCTCCCCGGCTAGCGGGAGAGTTGAGACCCAGTACTTC.

V is TRBV9 and J is TRBJ2-3; D perhaps matches TRBD1 (7 bases). Germline CDR1 SGDLS, CDR2 YYNGEE. V was pared by 0 bases and J by 4 bases, with 15 bases between. CDR3 length: 16 amino acids. The CDR3 here is CASSVGQGGLADTQYF. The CDR3 DNA reads TGTGCCAGCAGCGTAGGACAGGGAGGTTTAGCAGATACGCAGTATTTT.

This sequence joins TRBV25-1 and TRBJ2-2; 9 nucleotides agree with TRBD2. Looked up from germline, CDR1 is MGHDK and CDR2 is SYGVNS. The CDR3 is made up of 15 amino acids. V lost 3 bases and J lost 6; bases outside the gene matches: 5. The CDR3 coding sequence is TGTGCCAGCAGTGAGGAGGCGGGGGGGCCCGGGGAGCTGTTTTTT. Translated, it gives CASSEEAGGPGELFF. The full variable domain, completed using reference TRBV25-1 and TRBJ2-2, is EADIYQTPRYLVIGTGKKITLECSQTMGHDKMYWYQQDPGMELHLIHYSYGVNSTEKGDLSSESTVSRIRTEHFPLTLESARPSHTSQYLCASSEEAGGPGELFFGEGSRLTVL.